This paragraph reports one TCR beta chain. Antigen: not known. A split of CD4+ cells into CD45RA+ naive and CD45RA-negative memory subsets was performed. The CDR3 covers 15 residues. Germline lookup yields CDR1 SGHRS and CDR2 YFSETQ. Unmatched junction bases numbered 9, after V lost 4 bases and J lost 6 bases. This sample is drawn from a study of shared clonotypes between healthy human individuals. General observations from the study: Shared clonotypes: 4.5% to 5% naive CD4, under 4% naive CD8, about 2.2% memory CD4, 0.4% memory CD8. Clonotype sharing among donors, it was expected, would be affected by sequencing depth. Genetic and exposure-history diversity was limited by the small donor number.

Sequencing was performed with immunoSEQ multiplex PCR; in TCRdb, only in-frame clones are kept and a portion is missing. The table has some 1.4 million clones, around 97% seen once. The sample was naive CD4+ T cells sorted from blood. As for subset: CD45RA+ positively selected. The source is a man in his thirties or forties in good health. The chain employs TRBV5-1 and TRBJ1-1, with 10 bases aligning to TRBD1. The CDR3 DNA reads as TGCGCCAGCAGCGGGGCCGGGACAGGGGTCGCTGAAGCTTTCTTT. It yields the protein CASSGAGTGVAEAFF.